Shown below are 10 T cell receptor beta chains from a single sample sequenced in a study of identical twins (dated by TCRdb to the mid-2010s). Library construction relied on 5' RACE. Sequencing was carried out with an Illumina HiSeq 2000. The public reads were quality trimmed at Q25 with fastp and then assembled into clones with MiXCR by TCRdb, keeping productive beta chains. Every distinct CDR3 protein forms one entry, paired with its most common genes and DNA. The table for this sample lists some 260,000 distinct CDR3 sequences; around an eighth of them were counted only once. Under 9.5% of the sample comes from the top ten. Sequenced input: memory (CD45RO+) T cells sorted from blood. What this sample's cell subset or site label stands for: CD45RO+ enriched T cells. Receptors originate from a young woman in good health.

The chain carries TRBV12-3 or TRBV12-4 and TRBJ2-3, with D perhaps matching TRBD1 (5 bases). V lost 3 bases to trimming and J lost 3 bases, with 10 bases between them. This CDR3 is built from 14 residues. CDR3 region: CASSFQGTTDTQYF. DNA of the CDR3: TGTGCCAGCAGTTTTCAGGGTACGACAGATACGCAGTATTTT.

This clonotype was recorded a few times. The rearrangement links TRBV20-1 to TRBJ1-3; D not resolved. V gave up 3 bases and J gave up 0 bases, with 6 bases separating them. The length of the CDR3 is 13 residues. CDR1 is DFQATT, CDR2 SNEGSKA, per germline (reference sequence). CDR3 sequence: CSASRGSGNTIYF. DNA for the CDR3: TGCAGTGCTAGTCGGGGCTCTGGAAACACCATATATTTT.

This clonotype occurred many times. V is TRBV9 and J is TRBJ2-1; D remains ambiguous. CDR3 length equals 13 residues. V lost 2 bases to trimming and J lost 8 bases, with 11 bases between them. Germline CDR1 and CDR2: SGDLS and YYNGEE. The CDR3 DNA sequence: TGTGCCAGCAGCGTTGCCGCGTGGGATGAGCAGTTCTTC. Translating gives CASSVAAWDEQFF. Variable domain in full (rest from reference TRBV9 and TRBJ2-1): DSGVTQTPKHLITATGQRVTLRCSPRSGDLSVYWYQQSLDQGLQFLIQYYNGEERAKGNILERFSAQQFPDLHSELNLSSLELGDSALYFCASSVAAWDEQFFGPGTRLTVL.

The V call is TRBV6-2 or TRBV6-3, the J call TRBJ2-3, with no clear D. The V end lost 7 bases, the J end lost 4 bases, and 15 bases lay between the germline ends. The CDR3 has 14 amino acids. CDR1 is MNHEY, CDR2 SVGEGT, per germline. CDR3 amino acids: CASTRTAAPDTQYF. CDR3 coding DNA: TGTGCCAGCACCAGGACCGCAGCCCCAGATACGCAGTATTTT.

A few counts support this clonotype. This chain links TRBV12-3 or TRBV12-4 with TRBJ1-4; no clear D gene. The CDR3 runs 14 residues. Trimming removed 5 bases at V and 3 bases at J, with 10 bases between. CDR3 residues: CASSNRRPNEKLFF. In nucleotides, the CDR3 is TGTGCCAGCAGTAACCGCAGGCCTAATGAAAAACTGTTTTTT.

At least ten counts were recorded for this clonotype. The rearrangement joins TRBV7-9 to TRBJ1-2; D is unresolved. The V end lost 6 bases, the J end lost 2 bases, and 13 bases lay between the germline ends. The germline V gene has CDR1 SEHNR and CDR2 FQNEAQ (reference sequence). This CDR3 has 14 amino acids. The CDR3 region is CASSSGPGNYGYTF. The DNA for the CDR3 is TGTGCCAGCAGTTCTGGACCCGGGAACTATGGCTACACCTTC.

This clonotype was detected a few times. The DNA for the CDR3 is TGTGCCAGCAGCCCCGGACTAGCTGCAGGCGAGACCCAGTACTTC. As protein: CASSPGLAAGETQYF. The V and J genes are TRBV3-1 and TRBJ2-5, with 8 nucleotides matching TRBD2. With 4 bases clipped from V and 5 bases from J, the junction kept 9 bases outside the gene matches. The CDR3 has 15 residues. From germline, CDR1 is LGHDT and CDR2 YNNKEL (reference sequence).

V usage is TRBV30 and J usage is TRBJ1-2; D is unresolved. Trimming cost V 1 base and J 4 bases, with 13 bases left between them. Germline loops: CDR1 GTSNPN, CDR2 SVGIG (reference sequence). The CDR3 runs 14 residues. The CDR3 DNA is TGTGCCTGGAGTGGTTCGGCCACCTCCTATGGCTACACCTTC. This sequence encodes CAWSGSATSYGYTF.

This clonotype was seen more than once but under ten times. The chain joins TRBV11-2 to TRBJ2-3; weak D call: TRBD1 (6 bases). V was pared by 3 bases and J by 2 bases, with 18 bases between. This CDR3 spans 17 amino acids. Germline V gene sequence: CDR1 SGHAT, CDR2 FQNNGV. The chain's CDR3 is CASSFLRGQGLTDTQYF. DNA of the CDR3: TGTGCCAGCAGCTTTCTTCGCGGTCAGGGGCTCACAGATACGCAGTATTTT.

Many counts were recorded for this clonotype. The chain has TRBV5-1 and TRBJ1-2; D gene unclear. The CDR3 length is 14 residues. CDR1 and CDR2 from the germline V gene are SGHRS and YFSETQ. The V gene lost 0 bases and the J gene lost 2 bases, with 8 bases spanning the gap. The CDR3 DNA sequence: TGCGCCAGCAGCTTGGCGGCTCAAAACTATGGCTACACCTTC. Translating gives CASSLAAQNYGYTF.